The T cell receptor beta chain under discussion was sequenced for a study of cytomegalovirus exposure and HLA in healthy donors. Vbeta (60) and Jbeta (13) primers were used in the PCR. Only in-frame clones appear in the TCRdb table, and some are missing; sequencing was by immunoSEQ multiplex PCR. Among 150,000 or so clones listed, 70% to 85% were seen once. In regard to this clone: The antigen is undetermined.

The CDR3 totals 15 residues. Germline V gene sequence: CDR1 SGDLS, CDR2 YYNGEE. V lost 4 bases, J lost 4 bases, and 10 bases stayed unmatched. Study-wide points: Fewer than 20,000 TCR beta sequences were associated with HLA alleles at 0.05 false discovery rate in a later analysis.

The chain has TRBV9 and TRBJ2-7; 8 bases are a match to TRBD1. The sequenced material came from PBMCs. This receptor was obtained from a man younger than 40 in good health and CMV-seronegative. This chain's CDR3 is CASSSHGQGNYEQYF. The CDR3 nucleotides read TGTGCCAGCAGCTCTCACGGACAGGGTAATTACGAGCAGTACTTC.